The subject of this entry is one T cell receptor (beta chain). No antigen is known for it. This sample was taken from a study of beta chain features in type 1 diabetes. The isolated RNA, all of it, was reverse transcribed, so expressed TCRB transcripts were what got sequenced. Some clones are missing from TCRdb's copy, which holds only in-frame ones; the method was immunoSEQ multiplex PCR. The table shows 450,000 to 550,000 clones, with around 30% occurring only once. Overall study results and limits: Patients showed naive, central memory and Treg TCRB repertoires that appeared more similar than those of healthy donors.

The V gene's germline CDR1 is SEHNR and CDR2 FQNEAQ (reference sequence). The trim removed 5 bases at V and 8 bases at J, leaving 4 bases unmatched. CDR3 size: 12 residues. Sequences were obtained from naive CD4+ T cells from blood. The chain uses TRBV7-9 and TRBJ1-2; the match to TRBD1 covers 8 bases. This TCR came from a man in his late teens or twenties in good health. The CDR3 DNA reads TGTGCCAGCAGCGTGACAGGGGAGGGCTACACCTTC. Translating it yields CASSVTGEGYTF.